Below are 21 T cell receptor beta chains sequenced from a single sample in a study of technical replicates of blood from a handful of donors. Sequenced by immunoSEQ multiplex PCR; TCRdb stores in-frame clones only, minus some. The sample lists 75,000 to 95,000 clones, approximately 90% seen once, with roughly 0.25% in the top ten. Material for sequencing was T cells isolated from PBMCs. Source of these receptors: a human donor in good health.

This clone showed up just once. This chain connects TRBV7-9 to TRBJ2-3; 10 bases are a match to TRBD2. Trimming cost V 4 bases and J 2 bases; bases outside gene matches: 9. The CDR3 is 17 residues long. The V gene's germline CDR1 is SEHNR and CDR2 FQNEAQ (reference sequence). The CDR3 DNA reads TGTGCCAGCAGCTCCCGGCTAGCGGGGGCCTACACAGATACGCAGTATTTT. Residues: CASSSRLAGAYTDTQYF.

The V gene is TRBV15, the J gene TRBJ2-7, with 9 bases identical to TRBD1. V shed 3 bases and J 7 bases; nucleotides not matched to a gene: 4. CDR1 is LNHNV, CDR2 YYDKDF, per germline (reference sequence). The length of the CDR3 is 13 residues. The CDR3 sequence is CATSRDRGREQYF. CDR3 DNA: TGTGCCACCAGCAGGGACAGGGGTCGGGAGCAGTACTTC.

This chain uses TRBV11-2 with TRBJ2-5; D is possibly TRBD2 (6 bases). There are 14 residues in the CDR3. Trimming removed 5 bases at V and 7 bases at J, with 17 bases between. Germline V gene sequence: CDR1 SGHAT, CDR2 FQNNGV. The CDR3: CASSPPSGVGTQYF. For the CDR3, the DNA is TGTGCCAGCAGCCCCCCCTCGGGGGTTGGGACCCAGTACTTC.

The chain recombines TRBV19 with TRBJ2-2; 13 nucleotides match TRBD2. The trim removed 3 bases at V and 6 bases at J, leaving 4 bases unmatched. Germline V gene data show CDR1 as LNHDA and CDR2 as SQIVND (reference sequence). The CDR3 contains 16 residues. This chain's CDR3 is CASSMELAGGPGELFF. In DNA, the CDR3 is TGTGCCAGTAGTATGGAACTAGCGGGAGGGCCCGGGGAGCTGTTTTTT. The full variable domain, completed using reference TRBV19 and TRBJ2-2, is DGGITQSPKYLFRKEGQNVTLSCEQNLNHDAMYWYRQDPGQGLRLIYYSQIVNDFQKGDIAEGYSVSREKKESFPLTVTSAQKNPTAFYLCASSMELAGGPGELFFGEGSRLTVL.

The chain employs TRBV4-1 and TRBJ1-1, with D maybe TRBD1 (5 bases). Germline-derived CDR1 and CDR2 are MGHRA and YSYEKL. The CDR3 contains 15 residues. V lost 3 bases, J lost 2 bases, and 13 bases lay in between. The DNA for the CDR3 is TGCGCCAGCAGCCACCAAAAGACAGCAAACACTGAAGCTTTCTTT. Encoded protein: CASSHQKTANTEAFF.

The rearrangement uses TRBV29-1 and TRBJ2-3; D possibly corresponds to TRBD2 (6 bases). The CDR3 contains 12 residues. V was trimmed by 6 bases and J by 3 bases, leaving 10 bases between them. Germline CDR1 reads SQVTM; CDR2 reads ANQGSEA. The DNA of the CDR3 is TGCAGCGTCGAGGAGGGAACAGATACGCAGTATTTT. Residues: CSVEEGTDTQYF.

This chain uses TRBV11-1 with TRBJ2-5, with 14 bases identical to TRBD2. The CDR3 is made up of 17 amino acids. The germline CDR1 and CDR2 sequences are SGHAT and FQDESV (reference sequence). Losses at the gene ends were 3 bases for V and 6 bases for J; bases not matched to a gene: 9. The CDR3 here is CASSFQPGLAGVKTQYF. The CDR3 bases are TGTGCCAGCAGCTTCCAACCGGGACTAGCGGGGGTAAAGACCCAGTACTTC.

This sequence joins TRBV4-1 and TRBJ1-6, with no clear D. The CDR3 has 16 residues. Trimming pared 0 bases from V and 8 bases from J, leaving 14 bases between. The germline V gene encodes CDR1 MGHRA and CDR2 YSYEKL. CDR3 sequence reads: CASSQDPGPSYSPLHF. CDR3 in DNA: TGCGCCAGCAGCCAAGATCCAGGTCCAAGTTATTCACCCCTCCACTTT.

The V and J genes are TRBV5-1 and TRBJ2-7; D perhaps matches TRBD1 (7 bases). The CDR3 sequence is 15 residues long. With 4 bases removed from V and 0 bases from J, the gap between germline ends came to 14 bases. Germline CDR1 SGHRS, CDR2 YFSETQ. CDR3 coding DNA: TGCGCCAGCAGCCCGGGGGACAGTGCCTCCTACGAGCAGTACTTC. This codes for CASSPGDSASYEQYF.

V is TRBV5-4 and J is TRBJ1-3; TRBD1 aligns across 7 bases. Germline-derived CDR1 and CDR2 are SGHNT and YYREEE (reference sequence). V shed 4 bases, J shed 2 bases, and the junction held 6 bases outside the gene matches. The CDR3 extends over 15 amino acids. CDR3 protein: CASSQNTGAGNTIYF. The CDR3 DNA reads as TGTGCCAGCAGCCAAAATACAGGGGCTGGAAACACCATATATTTT.

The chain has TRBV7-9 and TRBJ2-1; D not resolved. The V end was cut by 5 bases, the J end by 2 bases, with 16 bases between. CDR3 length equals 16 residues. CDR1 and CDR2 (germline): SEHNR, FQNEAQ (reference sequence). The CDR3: CASSPSTGITYNEQFF. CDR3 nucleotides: TGTGCCAGCAGCCCGTCGACTGGCATAACCTACAATGAGCAGTTCTTC.

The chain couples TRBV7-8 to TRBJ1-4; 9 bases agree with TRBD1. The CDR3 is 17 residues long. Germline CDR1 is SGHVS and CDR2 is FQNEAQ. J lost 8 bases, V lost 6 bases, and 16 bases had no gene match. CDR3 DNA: TGTGCCAGCAGTCGTCTACCGGGACAGGGAGTTGGCGAAAAACTGTTTTTT. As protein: CASSRLPGQGVGEKLFF.

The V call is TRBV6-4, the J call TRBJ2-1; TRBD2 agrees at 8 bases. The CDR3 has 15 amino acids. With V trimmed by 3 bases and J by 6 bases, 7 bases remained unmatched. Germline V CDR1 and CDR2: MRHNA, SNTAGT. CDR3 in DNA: TGTGCCAGCAGTGAGGCAGCGGGAGAAATCAATGAGCAGTTCTTC. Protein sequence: CASSEAAGEINEQFF.

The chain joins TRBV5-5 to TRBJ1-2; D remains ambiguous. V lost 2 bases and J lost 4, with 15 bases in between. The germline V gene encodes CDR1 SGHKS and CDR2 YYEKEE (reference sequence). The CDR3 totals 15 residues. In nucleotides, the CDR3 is TGTGCCAGCAGCTTATCCCAGGATAAGATCTATGGCTACACCTTC. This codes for CASSLSQDKIYGYTF.

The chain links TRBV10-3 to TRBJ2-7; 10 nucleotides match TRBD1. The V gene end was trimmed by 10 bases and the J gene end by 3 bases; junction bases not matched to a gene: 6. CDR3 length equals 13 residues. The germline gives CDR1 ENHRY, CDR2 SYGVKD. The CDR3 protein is CATGTGADYEQYF. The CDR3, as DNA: TGTGCCACCGGGACAGGGGCGGACTACGAGCAGTACTTC.

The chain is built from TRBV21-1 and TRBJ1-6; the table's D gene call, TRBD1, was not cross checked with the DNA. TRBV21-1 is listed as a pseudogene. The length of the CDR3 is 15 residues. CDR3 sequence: CASNGEGTGNSPLHF. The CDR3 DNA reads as TGTGCCAGCAACGGAGAAGGGACAGGGAATTCACCCCTCCACTTT.

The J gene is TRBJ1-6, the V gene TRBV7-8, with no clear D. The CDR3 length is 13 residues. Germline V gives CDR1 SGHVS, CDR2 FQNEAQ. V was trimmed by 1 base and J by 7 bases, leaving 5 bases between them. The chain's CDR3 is CASSLDLNSPLHF. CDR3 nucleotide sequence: TGTGCCAGCAGCTTAGATTTAAATTCACCCCTCCACTTT.

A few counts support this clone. CDR3 in amino acids: CASRRVGLGASYQPQHF. Here the CDR3 DNA reads TGTGCCAGTAGACGGGTGGGTCTAGGGGCTTCGTATCAGCCCCAGCATTTT. The chain couples TRBV19 to TRBJ1-5, with a possible D match to TRBD1 (5 bases). CDR3 length: 17 amino acids. CDR1 and CDR2 from the germline V gene are LNHDA and SQIVND (reference sequence). The ends were cut back, 6 bases at V and 5 bases at J, with 23 bases in the middle.

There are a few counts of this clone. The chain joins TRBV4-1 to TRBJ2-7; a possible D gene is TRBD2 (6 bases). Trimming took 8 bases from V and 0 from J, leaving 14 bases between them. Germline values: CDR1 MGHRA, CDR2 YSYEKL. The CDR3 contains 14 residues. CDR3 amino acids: CASQGGKSSYEQYF. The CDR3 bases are TGCGCCAGCCAGGGCGGGAAATCCTCCTACGAGCAGTACTTC.

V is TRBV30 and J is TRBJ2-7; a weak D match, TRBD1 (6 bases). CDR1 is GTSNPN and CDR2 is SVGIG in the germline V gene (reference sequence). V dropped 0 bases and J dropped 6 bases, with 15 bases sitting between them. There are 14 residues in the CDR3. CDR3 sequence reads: CAWSVQGGVREQYF. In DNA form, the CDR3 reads TGTGCCTGGAGTGTACAGGGTGGGGTGCGCGAGCAGTACTTC.

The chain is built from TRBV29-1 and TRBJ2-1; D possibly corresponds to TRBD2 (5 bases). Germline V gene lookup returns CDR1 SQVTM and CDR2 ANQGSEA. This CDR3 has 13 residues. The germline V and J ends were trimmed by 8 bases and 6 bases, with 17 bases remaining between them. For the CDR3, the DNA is TGCAGCCACCCTAGCCCCTGGGGCAATGAGCAGTTCTTC. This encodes CSHPSPWGNEQFF.